The 2 T cell receptor beta chains in this list originate from one sample, sequenced in a study of long-term antiretroviral therapy in people with HIV. Survey-level resolution applied to immunoSEQ assay v3.0. Method: immunoSEQ multiplex PCR; TCRdb's copy keeps in-frame clones and lacks some. The sample has more than 15,000 clones; roughly 80% are singletons. This sample comprised unsorted PBMCs, obtained less than 1.3 years before starting antiretroviral therapy. The receptor set was obtained from a man aged 30 to 45 with HIV.

CDR3 region: CASSLGQGNTEAFF. In DNA, the CDR3 is TGTGCCAGCAGCTTAGGGCAGGGGAACACTGAAGCTTTCTTT. The J gene is TRBJ1-1, the V gene TRBV11-3; D may be TRBD1 (5 bases). The V end was cut by 1 base, the J end by 1 base, with 7 bases between. Germline CDR1 reads SGHNT; CDR2 reads YENEEA. The CDR3 extends over 14 amino acids.

The rearrangement uses TRBV18 and TRBJ2-7; D might be TRBD1 or TRBD2, each matching 7 bases. Germline CDR1 and CDR2: KGHSH and LQKENI. Trimming shortened V by 0 bases and J by 5 bases, and 11 bases separated the two germline ends. The CDR3 covers 14 residues. CDR3 nucleotide sequence: TGTGCCAGCTCACCACCGCCAGGGGGGGACGAGCAGTACTTC. Its translation is CASSPPPGGDEQYF.